This TCR beta chain was profiled in a study of cytomegalovirus exposure and HLA in healthy donors. As regards this clone: Its antigen is as yet unknown.

The germline V and J ends were trimmed by 4 bases and 0 bases, with 6 bases remaining between them. This CDR3 is 14 amino acids long. Germline lookup yields CDR1 SEHNR and CDR2 FQNEAQ (reference sequence). Likely unrecorded immune exposures existed in these nominally healthy donors. General study findings and limits: A later analysis linked a missense DCLRE1C variant to TCR beta V- and J-gene trimming. Segments of the TCR beta V type were, in most cases, productive about 87% or about 30% of the time in an earlier analysis.

PCR employed 60 Vbeta and 13 Jbeta primers. Method: immunoSEQ multiplex PCR; TCRdb's copy keeps in-frame clones and lacks some. The table lists about 230,000 clones, about 85% of them singletons. Sequenced material: PBMCs. This clonotype originated in a girl aged 2 to 10 in good health and CMV-seronegative. The V gene is TRBV7-9, the J gene TRBJ1-4, with unresolved D. CDR3 residues: CASSWSPTNEKLFF. For the CDR3, the DNA is TGTGCCAGCAGCTGGAGTCCAACTAATGAAAAACTGTTTTTT.